A selection of T cell receptor beta chains follows, all from one sample in a study of human T cells and chemical hapten exposure. TCRdb analysed the RACE reads with MiXCR anew, one entry per CDR3 protein. The sample yields 50,000 or so distinct CDR3 sequences, 9% to 10% seen once. The source was whole blood, collected in connection with sensitization to the hapten diphenylcyclopropenone (DPC). Receptor source: a woman between 35 and 50 years old with alopecia areata. Some clones in this sample may be carry-over from other donors' samples. Each CDR3 is given with its conserved first and last residue. A D gene is named only where the DNA matches it firmly. Only part of the rows carry a size: once, few, many, or a class if the clone is expanded.

v_call	d_call	j_call	clone_size	cdr3_nt	cdr3_aa
TRBV7-3	TRBD2	TRBJ2-5	many	TGTGCCAGCAGCATTACTAGCGGGTTAAACCAAGAGACCCAGTACTTC	CASSITSGLNQETQYF
TRBV3-1	-	TRBJ2-3	many	TGTGCCAGCAGCCAAGGTCTGCGCACAGATACGCAGTATTTT	CASSQGLRTDTQYF
TRBV20-1	-	TRBJ1-5	-	TGCAGTGCTACCAGGGACTATAGCAATCAGCCCCAGCATTTT	CSATRDYSNQPQHF
TRBV7-6	TRBD2	TRBJ2-5	-	TGTGCCAGCAGCTCAAAGGGACTAGCGGGGGGACTAGGGACCCAGTACTTC	CASSSKGLAGGLGTQYF
TRBV7-2	TRBD1	TRBJ1-2	-	TGTGCCACCTCGCCGGCAGGGGGCAGCTATGGCTACACCTTC	CATSPAGGSYGYTF
TRBV7-8	TRBD1	TRBJ1-4	many	TGTGCCAGCAGCCCAGGGGGGACTAATGAAAAACTGTTTTTT	CASSPGGTNEKLFF
TRBV4-1	-	TRBJ1-4	many	TGCGCCAGCAGCCAAAGGACCCGTGAGGAAAAACTGTTTTTT	CASSQRTREEKLFF
TRBV7-6	-	TRBJ1-1	few	TGTGCCAGCAGCTTAGCGCCGGGGGAACGCGCTGAAGCTTTCTTT	CASSLAPGERAEAFF
TRBV11-2	-	TRBJ1-2	many	TGTGCCAGCAGCTCCTACCAGGAGGGTCCCTATGGCTACACCTTC	CASSSYQEGPYGYTF
TRBV5-1	-	TRBJ1-2	-	TGCGCCAGCAGCTTGGGACAGAAAAGCTATGGCTACACCTTC	CASSLGQKSYGYTF
TRBV6-5	-	TRBJ2-2	few	TGTGCCAGCAGTTTGGAGGGGGCGCGGGCCGGGGAGCTGTTTTTT	CASSLEGARAGELFF
TRBV19	-	TRBJ2-5	many	TGTGCCAGTACCGAGGGGGGAAGCCTCCAAGAGACCCAGTACTTC	CASTEGGSLQETQYF
TRBV20-1	-	TRBJ2-2	-	TGCAGTGCTAGAGAGGGGGCCCGCCCCACCGGGGAGCTGTTTTTT	CSAREGARPTGELFF
TRBV7-9	TRBD2	TRBJ2-1	few	TGTGCCATCCCGTCTACAGCGGGATCCTACAATGAGCAGTTCTTC	CAIPSTAGSYNEQFF
TRBV11-2	TRBD2	TRBJ2-1	many	TGTGCCAGCAGCTCAGAGCGGGGGGGCCACAATGAGCAGTTCTTC	CASSSERGGHNEQFF
TRBV5-1	-	TRBJ1-6	few	TGCGCCAGCACGGCTTCCTATAATTCACCCCTCCACTTT	CASTASYNSPLHF
TRBV7-6	TRBD2	TRBJ2-7	-	TGTGCCAGCAGCCATCTAGCGGGGGTTTCCTACGAGCAGTACTTC	CASSHLAGVSYEQYF
TRBV7-9	-	TRBJ2-7	many	TGTGCCAGCAGCTTATCCATCACGTATAACTTC	CASSLSITYNF
TRBV29-1	-	TRBJ1-5	many	TGCAGCGTTGTGGCGGGGGCGAGGGGAGCCCAGCATTTT	CSVVAGARGAQHF
TRBV14	TRBD2	TRBJ2-1	few	TGTGCCAGCAGCCAAGGCCTAGCGGTGTACAATGAGCAGTTCTTC	CASSQGLAVYNEQFF
TRBV5-1	TRBD2	TRBJ2-7	few	TGCGCCAGCAGCCCCCGGACTAGCGGGGGGAGCTCCTACGAGCAGTACTTC	CASSPRTSGGSSYEQYF
TRBV7-2	-	TRBJ1-5	-	TGTGCCAGCAGCCCTACCCGCAGGGGCGCGAGCAATCAGCCCCAGCATTTT	CASSPTRRGASNQPQHF
TRBV12-2	-	TRBJ2-3	few	TGTGCAGCTAGCGGGGGGTATACAGATACGCAGTATTTT	CAASGGYTDTQYF
TRBV25-1	TRBD1	TRBJ2-7	many	TGTGCCAGCGGCGGCGGGGGACAGGGGCTCTGGAACGAGCAGTACTTC	CASGGGGQGLWNEQYF
TRBV29-1	-	TRBJ1-1	many	TGCAGCGTAAGGGAGGGGGTTAACACTGAAGCTTTCTTT	CSVREGVNTEAFF
TRBV7-9	-	TRBJ1-2	many	TGTGCCAGCAGCTTAGCGGGGAGCAACTATGGCTACACCTTC	CASSLAGSNYGYTF
TRBV28	-	TRBJ1-6	few	TGTGCCAGCAGAATCGGTAATTCACCCCTCCACTTT	CASRIGNSPLHF
TRBV12-3/TRBV12-4	-	TRBJ1-5	-	TGTGCCAGCAGTTTAGCGGGCAAATGGGATCAGCCCCAGCATTTT	CASSLAGKWDQPQHF
TRBV11-2	TRBD1	TRBJ1-1	many	TGTGCCAGCCGCCCAAAAAGGACAGGGGGCAGGGAAGCTTTCTTT	CASRPKRTGGREAFF
TRBV3-1	-	TRBJ2-7	few	TGTGCCAGCAGCCAAGAACTCACGGCAATCTACGAGCAGTACTTC	CASSQELTAIYEQYF
TRBV5-1	-	TRBJ2-5	few	TGCGCCAGCAGCTTGGCACGACTAGGCCCGCGGGAGACCCAGTACTTC	CASSLARLGPRETQYF
TRBV7-6	-	TRBJ2-3	-	TGTGCCAGCAGCTTGTACCCAAGGGATACGCAGTATTTT	CASSLYPRDTQYF
TRBV6-5	-	TRBJ1-1	few	TGTGCCAGCAGTTACTTACAGAACCCTCCCACTGAAGCTTTCTTT	CASSYLQNPPTEAFF
TRBV30	-	TRBJ1-3	many	TGTGCCTGGGGGAAGGGCCTCGGAAACACCATATATTTT	CAWGKGLGNTIYF
TRBV7-3	-	TRBJ2-5	-	TGTGCCAGCAGCTCACCTGACCAGGGGCCAGAGACCCAGTACTTC	CASSSPDQGPETQYF
TRBV5-1	TRBD1	TRBJ1-2	few	TGCGCCAGCAGCTCAGGCGACAGGGAATTGCAGGGCTACACCTTC	CASSSGDRELQGYTF
TRBV4-2	-	TRBJ1-3	-	TGTGCCAGCAGCCAGGGGGCAGCAGGGTCTTTCGGGGCCACCATATATTTT	CASSQGAAGSFGATIYF
TRBV4-2	TRBD2	TRBJ2-1	-	TGTGCCAGCAGCCACCTAGCGGGGCTTTACAATGAGCAGTTCTTC	CASSHLAGLYNEQFF
TRBV28	TRBD1	TRBJ1-2	few	TGTGCCAGCAGTCCGAGACAGGGGGCGTATGGCTACACCTTC	CASSPRQGAYGYTF
TRBV20-1	-	TRBJ2-7	few	TGCAGTGCTAGAGATAACAGGGTTTCCTACGAGCAGTACTTC	CSARDNRVSYEQYF
TRBV9	TRBD1	TRBJ1-3	few	TGTGCCAGCGGACAGGGCAGCTCTGGAAACACCATATATTTT	CASGQGSSGNTIYF
TRBV12-3/TRBV12-4	-	TRBJ1-1	-	TGTGCCAGCAGCCCTCACAACACTGAAGCTTTCTTT	CASSPHNTEAFF
TRBV7-3	TRBD1	TRBJ2-2	few	TGTGCCAGCAGAGCCGGACAGGGGGCCGGGGAGCTGTTTTTT	CASRAGQGAGELFF
TRBV6-6	-	TRBJ2-2	many	TGTGCCAGCAGTTACACAGAGAACACCGGGGAGCTGTTTTTT	CASSYTENTGELFF
TRBV11-3	TRBD1	TRBJ2-1	-	TGTGCCAGCAGCCTTAAGGGACAGCCTTACAATGAGCAGTTCTTC	CASSLKGQPYNEQFF
TRBV20-1	TRBD1	TRBJ2-7	-	TGCAGTGCTAAGGGACAGGGAGGGCGCTACGAGCAGTACTTC	CSAKGQGGRYEQYF
TRBV5-1	TRBD1	TRBJ2-3	-	TGCGCCAGCAGCTTCAGGGGGCAGGATACGCAGTATTTT	CASSFRGQDTQYF
TRBV6-2/TRBV6-3	-	TRBJ2-7	few	TGTGCCAGCAGTTACCCGGCCCGCCTTTTGCCCCTCTACGAGCAGTACTTC	CASSYPARLLPLYEQYF
TRBV11-2	-	TRBJ2-1	many	TGTGCCAGCAGCTTAGAAACTAGCACAAATGAGCAGTTCTTC	CASSLETSTNEQFF
TRBV7-8	TRBD1	TRBJ1-5	few	TGTGCCAGCAGCGGCTCGACAGGGTTTCAGCCCCAGCATTTT	CASSGSTGFQPQHF
TRBV20-1	-	TRBJ1-1	-	TGCAGTGCCCAGGGCTTAGAGACTGTAGCTTTCTTT	CSAQGLETVAFF
TRBV6-2/TRBV6-3	TRBD2	TRBJ2-1	-	TGTGCCAGCAGTTACCCCAGCGGGGGGGCCCGCAATGAGCAGTTCTTC	CASSYPSGGARNEQFF
TRBV19	-	TRBJ2-1	many	TGTGCCAGTAGTAAAGGCCACCAAATACTTTACAATGAGCAGTTCTTC	CASSKGHQILYNEQFF
TRBV5-4	TRBD1	TRBJ2-3	many	TGTGCCAGCAGCCCGGGACAGGGGAGCACAGATACGCAGTATTTT	CASSPGQGSTDTQYF
TRBV7-3	-	TRBJ2-1	-	TGTGCCAGCAGCCCGGTCAGGGGAACCTACAATGAGCAGTTCTTC	CASSPVRGTYNEQFF